Reported below is one T cell receptor beta chain. A template switching step contributed a universal primer site, while unique molecular identifiers were present in the cDNA. TCRdb re-called the 5' RACE reads with MiXCR, one entry per CDR3 protein. Here the sample spans about 190,000 distinct CDR3 sequences, about 16% being singletons. This sample is drawn from a study of identical twins. The V gene lost 0 bases and the J gene lost 0 bases, with 13 bases spanning the gap. CDR3 length: 16 residues. Germline V gives CDR1 SGHRS, CDR2 YFSETQ. The sample was also reused in another study, on T cells expressing NK-cell markers. That paper adds: In several donors, these clonotypes also led the CD3+CD56-NKG2C+ fraction.

The chain employs TRBV5-1 and TRBJ2-7, with D unresolved. The receptor was derived from a woman in her late teens or twenties in good health. Sequencing was done on a sample of CD8+ T cells sorted from blood. CDR3 amino acids: CASSLAPQSSSYEQYF. CDR3 bases: TGCGCCAGCAGCTTGGCGCCCCAGTCGAGCTCCTACGAGCAGTACTTC.